The 2 T cell receptor beta chains listed next were all sequenced from one sample in a study of breast tumors, draining lymph nodes, adjacent tissues. Samples came from axillary lymph nodes draining the breast cancer. TCRdb reprocessed the multiplex PCR reads with MiXCR, giving one entry per CDR3 protein. The table includes 200,000 or so distinct CDR3 sequences, 31% detected once. Sequencing used axillary lymph node tissue. The source is a female donor with breast cancer. Some clones in this sample may be carry-over from other donors' samples.

This clonotype was seen at least ten times. The chain uses TRBV3-1 and TRBJ2-5; D might be TRBD1 (6 bases). V was cut by 4 bases and J by 2 bases, with 11 bases left in between. Germline CDR1 LGHDT, CDR2 YNNKEL (reference sequence). CDR3 length equals 14 residues. Here the CDR3 DNA reads TGTGCCAGCAGCCCCGGGACAATACAAGAGACCCAGTACTTC. Encoded protein: CASSPGTIQETQYF.

In its sample, this clonotype was seen many times. The J gene is TRBJ2-2, the V gene TRBV5-1; TRBD2 matches 11 bases. The CDR3 has 16 amino acids. V was clipped by 2 bases and J by 4 bases; unmatched bases: 4. Germline CDR1 and CDR2: SGHRS and YFSETQ. This chain's CDR3 is CASSLLAGEGTGELFF. CDR3 bases: TGCGCCAGCAGCTTACTAGCGGGAGAGGGCACCGGGGAGCTGTTTTTT.